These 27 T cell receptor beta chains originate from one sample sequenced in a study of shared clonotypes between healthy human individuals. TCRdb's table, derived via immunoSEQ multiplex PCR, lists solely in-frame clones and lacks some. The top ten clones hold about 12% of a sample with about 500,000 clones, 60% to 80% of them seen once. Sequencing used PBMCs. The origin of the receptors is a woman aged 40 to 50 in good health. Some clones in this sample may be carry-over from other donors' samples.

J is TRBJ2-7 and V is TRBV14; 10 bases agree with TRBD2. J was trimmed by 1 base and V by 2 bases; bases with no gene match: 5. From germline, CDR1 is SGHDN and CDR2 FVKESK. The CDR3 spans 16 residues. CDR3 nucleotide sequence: TGTGCCAGCAGCCAAATCCAACTAGCGGGATCCTACGAGCAGTACTTC. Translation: CASSQIQLAGSYEQYF.

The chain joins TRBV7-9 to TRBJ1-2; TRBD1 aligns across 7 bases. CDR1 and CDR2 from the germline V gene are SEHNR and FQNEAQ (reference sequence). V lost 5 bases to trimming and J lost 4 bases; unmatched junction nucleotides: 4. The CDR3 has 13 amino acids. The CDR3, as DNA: TGTGCCAGCAGCGCCAGGGGGGTCTATGGCTACACCTTC. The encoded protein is CASSARGVYGYTF. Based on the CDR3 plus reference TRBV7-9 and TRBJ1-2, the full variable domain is DTGVSQNPRHKITKRGQNVTFRCDPISEHNRLYWYRQTLGQGPEFLTYFQNEAQLEKSRLLSDRFSAERPKGSFSTLEIQRTEQGDSAMYLCASSARGVYGYTFGSGTRLTVV.

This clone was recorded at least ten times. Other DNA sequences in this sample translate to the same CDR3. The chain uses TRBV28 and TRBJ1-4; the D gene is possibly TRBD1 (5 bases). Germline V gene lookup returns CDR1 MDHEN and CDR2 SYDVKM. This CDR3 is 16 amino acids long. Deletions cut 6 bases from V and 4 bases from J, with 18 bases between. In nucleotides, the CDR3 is TGTGCCAGCAGCCAATTCAATCTCGGGGGTAATGAAAAACTGTTTTTT. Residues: CASSQFNLGGNEKLFF.

CDR3 DNA: TGTGCCAGCAGCTTTACCGATGGAAACATTCAGTACTTC. This translates into CASSFTDGNIQYF. The chain is built from TRBV7-2 and TRBJ2-4; D is unresolved. This CDR3 has 13 residues. The ends were cut back, 3 bases at V and 6 bases at J, with 9 bases in the middle. Germline assignment: CDR1 SGHTA and CDR2 FQGNSA.

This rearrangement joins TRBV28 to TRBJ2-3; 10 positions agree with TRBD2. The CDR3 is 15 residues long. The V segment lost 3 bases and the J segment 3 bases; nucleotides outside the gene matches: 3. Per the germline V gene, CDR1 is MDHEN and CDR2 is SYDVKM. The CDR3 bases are TGTGCCAGCAGTTTGCCTAGCGGGAGAACAGATACGCAGTATTTT. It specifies CASSLPSGRTDTQYF. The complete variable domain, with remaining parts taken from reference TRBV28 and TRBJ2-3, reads DVKVTQSSRYLVKRTGEKVFLECVQDMDHENMFWYRQDPGLGLRLIYFSYDVKMKEKGDIPEGYSVSREKKERFSLILESASTNQTSMYLCASSLPSGRTDTQYFGPGTRLTVL.

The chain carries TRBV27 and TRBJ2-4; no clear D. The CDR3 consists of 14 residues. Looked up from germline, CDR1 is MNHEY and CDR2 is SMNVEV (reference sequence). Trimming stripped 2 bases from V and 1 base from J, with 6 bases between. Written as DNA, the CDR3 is TGTGCCAGCAGTTTACTTACCGCCAAAAACATTCAGTACTTC. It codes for CASSLLTAKNIQYF.

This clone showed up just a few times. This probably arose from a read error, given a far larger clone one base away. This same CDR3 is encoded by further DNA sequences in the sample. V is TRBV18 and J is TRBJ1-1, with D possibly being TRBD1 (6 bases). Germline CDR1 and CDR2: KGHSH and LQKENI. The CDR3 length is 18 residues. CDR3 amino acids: CASSPSGGPEGPNTEAFF. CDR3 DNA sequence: TGTGCCAGCTCACCCTCCGGGGGGCCCGAGGGACCGAACACTGAGGCTTTCTTT.

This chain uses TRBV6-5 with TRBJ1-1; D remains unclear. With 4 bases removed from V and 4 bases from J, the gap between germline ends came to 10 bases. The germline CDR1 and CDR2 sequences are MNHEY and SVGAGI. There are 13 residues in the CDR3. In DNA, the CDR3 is TGTGCCAGCAGTTTGACCCGAGGCACTGAAGCTTTCTTT. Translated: CASSLTRGTEAFF.

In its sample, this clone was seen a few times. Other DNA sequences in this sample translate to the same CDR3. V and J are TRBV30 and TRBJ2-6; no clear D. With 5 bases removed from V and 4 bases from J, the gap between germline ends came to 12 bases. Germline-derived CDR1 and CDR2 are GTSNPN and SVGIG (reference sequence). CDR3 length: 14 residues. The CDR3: CAWHQFAGANVLTF. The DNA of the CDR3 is TGTGCCTGGCACCAATTTGCGGGGGCCAACGTCCTGACTTTC.

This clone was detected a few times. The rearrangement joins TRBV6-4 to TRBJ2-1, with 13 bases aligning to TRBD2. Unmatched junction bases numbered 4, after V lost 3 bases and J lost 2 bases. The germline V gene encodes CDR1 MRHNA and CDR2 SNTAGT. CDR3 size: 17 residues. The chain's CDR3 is CASSEGTSGEPYNEQFF. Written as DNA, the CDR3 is TGTGCCAGCAGTGAGGGGACTAGCGGGGAGCCCTACAATGAGCAGTTCTTC.

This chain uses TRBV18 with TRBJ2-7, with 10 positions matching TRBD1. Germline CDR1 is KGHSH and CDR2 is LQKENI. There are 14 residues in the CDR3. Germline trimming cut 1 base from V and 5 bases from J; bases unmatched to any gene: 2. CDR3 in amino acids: CASSPQGTGDEQYF. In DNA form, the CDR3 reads TGTGCCAGCTCACCACAGGGGACAGGGGACGAGCAGTACTTC.

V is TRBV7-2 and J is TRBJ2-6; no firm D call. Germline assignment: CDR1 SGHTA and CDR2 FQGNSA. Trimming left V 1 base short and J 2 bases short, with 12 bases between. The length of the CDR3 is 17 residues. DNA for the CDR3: TGTGCCAGCAGCTTAGTAGGCAGACTTCCTGGGGCCAACGTCCTGACTTTC. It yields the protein CASSLVGRLPGANVLTF.

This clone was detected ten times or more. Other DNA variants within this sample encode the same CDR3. The CDR3 nucleotides are TGCGCCAGCAGCCAAGGCCTCGTGGCCAAAAACATTCAGTACTTC. Translating gives CASSQGLVAKNIQYF. The chain carries TRBV4-1 and TRBJ2-4; D ambiguous. Trimming took off 1 base at V and 1 base at J, with 8 bases between the two ends. CDR3 length: 15 residues. Germline V gene sequence: CDR1 MGHRA, CDR2 YSYEKL.

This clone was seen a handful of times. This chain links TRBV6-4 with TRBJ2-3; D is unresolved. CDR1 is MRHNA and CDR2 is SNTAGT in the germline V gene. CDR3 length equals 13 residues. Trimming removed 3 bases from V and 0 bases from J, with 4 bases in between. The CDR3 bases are TGTGCCAGCAGTGAAGGCAGCACAGATACGCAGTATTTT. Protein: CASSEGSTDTQYF.

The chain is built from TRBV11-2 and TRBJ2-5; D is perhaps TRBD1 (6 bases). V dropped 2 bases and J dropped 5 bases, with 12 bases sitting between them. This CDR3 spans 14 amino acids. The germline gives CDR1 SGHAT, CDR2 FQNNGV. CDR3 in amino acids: CASSLTTGQETQYF. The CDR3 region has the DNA TGTGCCAGCAGCTTAACCACAGGGCAGGAGACCCAGTACTTC.

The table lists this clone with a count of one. Written as DNA, the CDR3 is TGCGCCAGCAGCTCCGATCCTTCCACTGAAGCTTTCTTT. Translation: CASSSDPSTEAFF. The V call is TRBV5-1, the J call TRBJ1-1; no firm D call. There are 13 residues in the CDR3. The germline CDR1 and CDR2 sequences are SGHRS and YFSETQ. V lost 3 bases, J lost 4 bases, and 10 bases lay in between.

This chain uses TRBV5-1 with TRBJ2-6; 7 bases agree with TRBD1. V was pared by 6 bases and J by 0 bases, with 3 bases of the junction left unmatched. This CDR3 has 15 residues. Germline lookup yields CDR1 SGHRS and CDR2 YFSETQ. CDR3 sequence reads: CASTPGGSGANVLTF. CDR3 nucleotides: TGCGCCAGCACCCCAGGGGGCTCTGGGGCCAACGTCCTGACTTTC.

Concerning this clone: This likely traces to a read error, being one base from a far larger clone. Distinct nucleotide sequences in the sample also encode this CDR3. DNA for the CDR3: TGTGCCAGCCAAAGGGGTTCCACGGACGGCTACACCTTC. Translated: CASQRGSTDGYTF. The chain has TRBV6-5 and TRBJ1-2; the D gene is possibly TRBD1 (5 bases). The CDR3 contains 13 residues. The germline V gene encodes CDR1 MNHEY and CDR2 SVGAGI. The V and J ends lost 8 bases and 8 bases respectively, with 18 bases between them.

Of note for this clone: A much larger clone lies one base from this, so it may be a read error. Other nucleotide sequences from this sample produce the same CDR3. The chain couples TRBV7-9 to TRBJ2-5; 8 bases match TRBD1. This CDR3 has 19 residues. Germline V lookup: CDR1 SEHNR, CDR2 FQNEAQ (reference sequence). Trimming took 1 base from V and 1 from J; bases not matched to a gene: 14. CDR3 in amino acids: CASSLGRGTGSQFQETQYF. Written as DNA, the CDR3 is TGTGCCAGCAGCTTAGGCCGAGGGACAGGCTCCCAATTCCAAGAGACCCAGTACTTC.

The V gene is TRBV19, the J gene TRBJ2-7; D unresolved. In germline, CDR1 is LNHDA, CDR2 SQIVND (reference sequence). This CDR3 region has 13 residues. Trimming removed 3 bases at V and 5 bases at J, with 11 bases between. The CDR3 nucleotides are TGTGCCAGTAGTATGGGTCAGGTCCACGAGCAGTACTTC. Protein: CASSMGQVHEQYF.

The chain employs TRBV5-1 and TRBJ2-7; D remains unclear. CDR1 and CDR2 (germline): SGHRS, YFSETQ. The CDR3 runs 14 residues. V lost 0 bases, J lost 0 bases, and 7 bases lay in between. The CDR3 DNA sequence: TGCGCCAGCAGCTTGGGGCAGGACTCCTACGAGCAGTACTTC. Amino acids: CASSLGQDSYEQYF.

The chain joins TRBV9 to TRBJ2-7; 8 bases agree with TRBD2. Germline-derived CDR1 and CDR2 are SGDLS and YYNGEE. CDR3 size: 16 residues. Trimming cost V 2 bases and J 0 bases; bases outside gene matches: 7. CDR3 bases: TGTGCCAGCAGCGTTTTGGGCGGGAGGAGCTCCTACGAGCAGTACTTC. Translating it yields CASSVLGGRSSYEQYF.

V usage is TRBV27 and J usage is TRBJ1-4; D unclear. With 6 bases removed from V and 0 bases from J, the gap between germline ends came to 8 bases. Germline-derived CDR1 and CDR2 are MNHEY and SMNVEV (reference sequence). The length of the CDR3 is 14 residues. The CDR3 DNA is TGTGCCAGCAGAGGCTTCGCAACTAATGAAAAACTGTTTTTT. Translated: CASRGFATNEKLFF.

Written as DNA, the CDR3 is TGTGCCAGCCCTCCAGGGGGCGGCAAGTCTAGCACAGATACGCAGTATTTT. This codes for CASPPGGGKSSTDTQYF. The chain links TRBV28 to TRBJ2-3; 8 bases align to TRBD1. V was pared by 8 bases and J by 0 bases, with 13 bases of the junction left unmatched. Germline CDR1 MDHEN, CDR2 SYDVKM. This CDR3 spans 17 amino acids.

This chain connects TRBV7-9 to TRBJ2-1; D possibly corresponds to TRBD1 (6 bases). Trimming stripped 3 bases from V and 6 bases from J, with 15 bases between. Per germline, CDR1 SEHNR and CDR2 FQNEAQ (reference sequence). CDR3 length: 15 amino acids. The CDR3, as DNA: TGTGCCAGCAGCTTCGGAGCGCGAGGGGGCAATGAGCAGTTCTTC. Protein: CASSFGARGGNEQFF.

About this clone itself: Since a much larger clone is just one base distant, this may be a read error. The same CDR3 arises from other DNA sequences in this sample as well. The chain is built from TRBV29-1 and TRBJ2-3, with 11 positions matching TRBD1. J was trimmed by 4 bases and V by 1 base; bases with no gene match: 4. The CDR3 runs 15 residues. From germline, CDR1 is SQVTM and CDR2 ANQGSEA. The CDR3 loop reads CSVEGGTGGSDTQYF. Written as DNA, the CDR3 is TGCAGCGTTGAAGGGGGGACAGGGGGTTCAGATACGCAGTATTTT.

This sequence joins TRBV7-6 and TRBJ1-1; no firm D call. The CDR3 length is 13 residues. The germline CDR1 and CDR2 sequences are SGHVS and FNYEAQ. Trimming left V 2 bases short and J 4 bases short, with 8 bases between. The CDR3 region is CASSLKYSTEAFF. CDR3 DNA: TGTGCCAGCAGCTTAAAGTACTCCACTGAAGCTTTCTTT.